What follows are 5 T cell receptor beta chains derived from one specimen sequenced in a study of T-cell memory formation after mild COVID-19. TCRdb re-analysed the 5' RACE reads in MiXCR, keeping a single row per CDR3 protein. The sample has around 510,000 distinct CDR3 sequences, roughly 20% seen once. Sequenced sample: PBMCs or a T cell subset sorted from them (not recorded which). Every receptor here comes from an adult woman who had mild COVID-19 (a few samples of this study predate the infection). Cell type and time point are not known.

In this sample, this clonotype turned up a few times. The V gene is TRBV5-5, the J gene TRBJ2-7; D is unclear. The CDR3 runs 15 residues. Trimming stripped 2 bases from V and 6 bases from J, with 18 bases between. Germline loops: CDR1 SGHKS, CDR2 YYEKEE (reference sequence). The CDR3, as DNA: TGTGCCAGCAGCTTTCTCATAGGAAGTTCGGGCGAGCAGTACTTC. The encoded protein is CASSFLIGSSGEQYF.

This rearrangement joins TRBV12-3 or TRBV12-4 to TRBJ1-1; D call uncertain. CDR3 length equals 10 residues. The ends were cut back, 5 bases at V and 13 bases at J, with 11 bases in the middle. The CDR3 is CASSAAVDFF. CDR3 bases: TGTGCCAGCAGTGCCGCAGTCGATTTCTTT.

This clonotype was seen a few times. This chain connects TRBV5-1 to TRBJ1-2; D may be TRBD1 (5 bases). The V and J ends lost 1 base and 4 bases respectively, with 11 bases between them. The CDR3 has 14 amino acids. CDR1 and CDR2 from the germline V gene are SGHRS and YFSETQ. DNA of the CDR3: TGCGCCAGCAGCTTGTCCCAGGGCGGCTATGGCTACACCTTC. The encoded protein is CASSLSQGGYGYTF.

The chain has TRBV15 and TRBJ2-1; D unresolved. V lost 0 bases to trimming and J lost 4 bases, with 10 bases between them. The CDR3 is 15 amino acids. Germline CDR1 LNHNV, CDR2 YYDKDF (reference sequence). The CDR3 bases are TGTGCCACCAGCAGAGATGGGGAAGCATACAATGAGCAGTTCTTC. Its protein product is CATSRDGEAYNEQFF. Full variable domain (missing parts from reference TRBV15 and TRBJ2-1): DAMVIQNPRYQVTQFGKPVTLSCSQTLNHNVMYWYQQKSSQAPKLLFHYYDKDFNNEADTPDNFQSRRPNTSFCFLDIRSPGLGDTAMYLCATSRDGEAYNEQFFGPGTRLTVL.

This clonotype was seen a few times. The chain joins TRBV6-6 to TRBJ1-4; D gene unclear. The CDR3 sequence is 15 residues long. CDR1 MNHNY and CDR2 SVGAGI come from the germline V gene (reference sequence). V was cut by 4 bases and J by 8 bases, with 17 bases left in between. The CDR3 nucleotides read TGTGCCAGCAGTTCCCTGGGTAGGGCAGGAGAAAAACTGTTTTTT. Its protein product is CASSSLGRAGEKLFF.